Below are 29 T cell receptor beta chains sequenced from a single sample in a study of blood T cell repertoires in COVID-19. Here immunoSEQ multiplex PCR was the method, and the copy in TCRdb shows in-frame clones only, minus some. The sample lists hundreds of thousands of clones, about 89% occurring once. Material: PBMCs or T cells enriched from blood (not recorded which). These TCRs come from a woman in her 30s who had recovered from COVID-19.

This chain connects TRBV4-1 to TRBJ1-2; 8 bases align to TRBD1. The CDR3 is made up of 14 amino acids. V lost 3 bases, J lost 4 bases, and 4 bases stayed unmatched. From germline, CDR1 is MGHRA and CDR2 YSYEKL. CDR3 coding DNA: TGCGCCAGCAGCCAGCCGGACAGGGTCTATGGCTACACCTTC. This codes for CASSQPDRVYGYTF.

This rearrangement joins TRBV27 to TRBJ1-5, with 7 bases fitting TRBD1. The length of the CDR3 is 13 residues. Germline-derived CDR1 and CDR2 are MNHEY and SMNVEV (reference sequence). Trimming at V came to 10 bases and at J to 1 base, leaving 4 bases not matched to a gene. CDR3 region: CATSGGSNQPQHF. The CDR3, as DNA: TGTGCCACCTCAGGGGGGAGCAATCAGCCCCAGCATTTT.

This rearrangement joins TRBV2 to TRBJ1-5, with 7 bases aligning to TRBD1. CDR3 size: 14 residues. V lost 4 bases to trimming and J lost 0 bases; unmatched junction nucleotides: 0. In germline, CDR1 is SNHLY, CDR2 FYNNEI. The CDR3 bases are TGTGCCAGCAGTGGGGACAGTAGCAATCAGCCCCAGCATTTT. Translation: CASSGDSSNQPQHF. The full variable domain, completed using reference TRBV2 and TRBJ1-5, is EPEVTQTPSHQVTQMGQEVILRCVPISNHLYFYWYRQILGQKVEFLVSFYNNEISEKSEIFDDQFSVERPDGSNFTLKIRSTKLEDSAMYFCASSGDSSNQPQHFGDGTRLSIL.

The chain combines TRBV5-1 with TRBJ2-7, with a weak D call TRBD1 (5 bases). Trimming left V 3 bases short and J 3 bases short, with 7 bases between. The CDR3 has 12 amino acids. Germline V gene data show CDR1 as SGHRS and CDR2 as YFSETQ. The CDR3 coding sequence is TGCGCCAGCAGCTCTCAGGGCTACGAGCAGTACTTC. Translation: CASSSQGYEQYF.

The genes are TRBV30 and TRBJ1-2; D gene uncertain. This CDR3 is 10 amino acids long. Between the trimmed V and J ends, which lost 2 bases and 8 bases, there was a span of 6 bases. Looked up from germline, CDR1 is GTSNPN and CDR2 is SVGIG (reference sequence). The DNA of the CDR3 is TGTGCCTGGAGTAGCGGGGGCTACACCTTC. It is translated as CAWSSGGYTF.

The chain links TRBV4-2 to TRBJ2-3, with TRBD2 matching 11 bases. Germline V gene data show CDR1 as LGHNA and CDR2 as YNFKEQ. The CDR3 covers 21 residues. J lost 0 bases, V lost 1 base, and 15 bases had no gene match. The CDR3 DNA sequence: TGTGCCAGCAGCCAAGGACTAGCGGGACAGCCAGGGAGAATTAGCACAGATACGCAGTATTTT. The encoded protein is CASSQGLAGQPGRISTDTQYF.

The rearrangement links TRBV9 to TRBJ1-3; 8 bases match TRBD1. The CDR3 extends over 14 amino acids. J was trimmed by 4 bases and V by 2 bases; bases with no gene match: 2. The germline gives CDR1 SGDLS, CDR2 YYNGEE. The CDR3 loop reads CASSVRDRGNTIYF. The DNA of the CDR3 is TGTGCCAGCAGCGTCCGGGACAGGGGAAACACCATATATTTT.

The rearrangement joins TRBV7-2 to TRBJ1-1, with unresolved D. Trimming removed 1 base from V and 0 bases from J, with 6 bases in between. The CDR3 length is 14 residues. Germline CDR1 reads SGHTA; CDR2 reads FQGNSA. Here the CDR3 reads CASSLGTVNTEAFF. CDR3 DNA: TGTGCCAGCAGCTTAGGCACGGTGAACACTGAAGCTTTCTTT.

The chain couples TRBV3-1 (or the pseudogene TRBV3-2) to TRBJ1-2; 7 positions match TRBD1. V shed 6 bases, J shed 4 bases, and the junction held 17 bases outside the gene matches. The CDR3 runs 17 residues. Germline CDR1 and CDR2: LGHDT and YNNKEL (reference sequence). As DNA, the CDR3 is TGTGCCAGCAGTCCCCCGGGACAGTCCCGGAGATTCTATGGCTACACCTTC. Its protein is CASSPPGQSRRFYGYTF.

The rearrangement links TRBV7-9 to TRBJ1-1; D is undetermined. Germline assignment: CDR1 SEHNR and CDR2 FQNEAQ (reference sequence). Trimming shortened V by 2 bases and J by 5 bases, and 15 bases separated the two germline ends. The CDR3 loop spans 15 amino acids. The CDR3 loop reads CASSLTAGRRTEAFF. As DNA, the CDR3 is TGTGCCAGCAGCTTAACAGCCGGACGGAGGACTGAAGCTTTCTTT. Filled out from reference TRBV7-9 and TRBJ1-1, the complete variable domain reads DTGVSQNPRHKITKRGQNVTFRCDPISEHNRLYWYRQTLGQGPEFLTYFQNEAQLEKSRLLSDRFSAERPKGSFSTLEIQRTEQGDSAMYLCASSLTAGRRTEAFFGQGTRLTVV.

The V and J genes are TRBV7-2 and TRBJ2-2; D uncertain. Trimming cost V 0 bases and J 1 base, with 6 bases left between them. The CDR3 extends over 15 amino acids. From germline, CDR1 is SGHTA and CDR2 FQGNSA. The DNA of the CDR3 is TGTGCCAGCAGCTTAGCCGCAGGGAACACCGGGGAGCTGTTTTTT. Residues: CASSLAAGNTGELFF.

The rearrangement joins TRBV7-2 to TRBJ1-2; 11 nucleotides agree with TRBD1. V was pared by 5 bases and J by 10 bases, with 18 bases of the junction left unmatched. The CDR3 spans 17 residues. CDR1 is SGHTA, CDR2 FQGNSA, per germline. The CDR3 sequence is CASSPQGQGVGVNDYTF. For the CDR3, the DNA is TGTGCCAGCAGCCCCCAGGGACAGGGGGTTGGGGTCAATGACTACACCTTC.

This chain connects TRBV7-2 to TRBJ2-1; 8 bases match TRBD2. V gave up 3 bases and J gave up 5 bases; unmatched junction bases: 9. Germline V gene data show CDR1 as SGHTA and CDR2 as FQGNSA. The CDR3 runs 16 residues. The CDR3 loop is CASSLGLGVSNNEQFF. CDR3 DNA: TGTGCCAGCAGCTTGGGACTAGGGGTTTCGAACAATGAGCAGTTCTTC.

CDR3 residues: CASSPPDRGNRSPLHF. Here the CDR3 DNA reads TGTGCCAGCAGCCCCCCGGACAGGGGGAATCGGTCACCCCTCCACTTT. V and J are TRBV5-6 and TRBJ1-6, with 10 bases lining up with TRBD1. The CDR3 spans 16 residues. In germline, CDR1 is SGHDT, CDR2 YYEEEE. J gave up 10 bases and V 4 bases, and 11 bases lay outside the gene matches.

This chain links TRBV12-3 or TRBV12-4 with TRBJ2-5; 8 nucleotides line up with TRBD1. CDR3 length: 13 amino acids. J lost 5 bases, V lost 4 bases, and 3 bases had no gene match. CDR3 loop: CASSWTGRETQYF. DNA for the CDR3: TGTGCCAGCAGTTGGACAGGGCGGGAGACCCAGTACTTC.

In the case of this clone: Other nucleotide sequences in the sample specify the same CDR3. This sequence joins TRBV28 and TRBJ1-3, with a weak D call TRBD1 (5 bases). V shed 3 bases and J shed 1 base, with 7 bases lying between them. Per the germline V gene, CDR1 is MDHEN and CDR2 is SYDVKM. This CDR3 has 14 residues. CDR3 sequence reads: CASSFPGSGNTIYF. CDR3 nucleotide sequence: TGTGCCAGCAGTTTTCCAGGGTCTGGAAACACCATATATTTT.

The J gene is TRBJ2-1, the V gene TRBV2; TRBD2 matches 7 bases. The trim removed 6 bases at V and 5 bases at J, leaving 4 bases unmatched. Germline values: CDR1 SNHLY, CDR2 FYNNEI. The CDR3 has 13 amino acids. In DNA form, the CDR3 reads TGTGCCAGCAGAGGGCTAGCGGACAATGAGCAGTTCTTC. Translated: CASRGLADNEQFF.

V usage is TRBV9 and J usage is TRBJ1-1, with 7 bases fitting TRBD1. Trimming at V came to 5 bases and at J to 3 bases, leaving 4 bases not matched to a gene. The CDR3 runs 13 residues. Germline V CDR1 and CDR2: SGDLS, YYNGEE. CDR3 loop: CASSTGDYTEAFF. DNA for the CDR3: TGTGCCAGCAGTACAGGGGACTACACTGAAGCTTTCTTT. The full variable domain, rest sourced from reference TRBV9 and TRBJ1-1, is DSGVTQTPKHLITATGQRVTLRCSPRSGDLSVYWYQQSLDQGLQFLIQYYNGEERAKGNILERFSAQQFPDLHSELNLSSLELGDSALYFCASSTGDYTEAFFGQGTRLTVV.

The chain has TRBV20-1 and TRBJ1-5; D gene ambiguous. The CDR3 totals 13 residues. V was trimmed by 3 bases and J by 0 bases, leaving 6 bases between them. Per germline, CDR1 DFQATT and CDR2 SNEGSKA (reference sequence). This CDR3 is CSASSDSNQPQHF. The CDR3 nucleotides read TGCAGTGCTAGTTCAGATAGCAATCAGCCCCAGCATTTT.

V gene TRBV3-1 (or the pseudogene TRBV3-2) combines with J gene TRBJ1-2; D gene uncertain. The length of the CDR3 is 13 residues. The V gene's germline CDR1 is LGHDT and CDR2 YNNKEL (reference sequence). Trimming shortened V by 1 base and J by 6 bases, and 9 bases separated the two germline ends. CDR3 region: CASSQVKANGYTF. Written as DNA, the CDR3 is TGTGCCAGCAGCCAAGTTAAAGCTAATGGCTACACCTTC.

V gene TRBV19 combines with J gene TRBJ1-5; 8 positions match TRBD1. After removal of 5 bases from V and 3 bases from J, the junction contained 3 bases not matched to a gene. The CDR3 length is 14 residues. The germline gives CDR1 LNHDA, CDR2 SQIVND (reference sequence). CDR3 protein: CASSEGQANQPQHF. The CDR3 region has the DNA TGTGCCAGTAGTGAGGGACAGGCCAATCAGCCCCAGCATTTT.

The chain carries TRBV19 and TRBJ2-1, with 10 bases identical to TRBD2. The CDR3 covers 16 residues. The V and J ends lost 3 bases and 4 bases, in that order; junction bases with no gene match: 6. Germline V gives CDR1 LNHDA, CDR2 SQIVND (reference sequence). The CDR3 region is CASSMAKRGGYNEQFF. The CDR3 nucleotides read TGTGCCAGTAGTATGGCGAAGCGGGGGGGGTACAATGAGCAGTTCTTC.

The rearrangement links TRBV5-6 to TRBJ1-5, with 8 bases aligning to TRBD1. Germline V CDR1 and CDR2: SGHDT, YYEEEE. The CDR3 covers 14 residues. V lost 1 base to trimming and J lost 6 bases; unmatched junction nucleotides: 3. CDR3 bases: TGTGCCAGCAGCTTGCGAGACAGGGGTCAGCCCCAGCATTTT. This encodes CASSLRDRGQPQHF.

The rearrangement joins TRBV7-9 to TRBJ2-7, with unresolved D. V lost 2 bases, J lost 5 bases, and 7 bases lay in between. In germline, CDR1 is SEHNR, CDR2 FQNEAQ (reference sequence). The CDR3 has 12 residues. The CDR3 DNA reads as TGTGCCAGCAGCTTATCGGGTGACGAGCAGTACTTC. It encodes CASSLSGDEQYF. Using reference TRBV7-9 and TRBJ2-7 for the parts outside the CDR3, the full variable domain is DTGVSQNPRHKITKRGQNVTFRCDPISEHNRLYWYRQTLGQGPEFLTYFQNEAQLEKSRLLSDRFSAERPKGSFSTLEIQRTEQGDSAMYLCASSLSGDEQYFGPGTRLTVT.

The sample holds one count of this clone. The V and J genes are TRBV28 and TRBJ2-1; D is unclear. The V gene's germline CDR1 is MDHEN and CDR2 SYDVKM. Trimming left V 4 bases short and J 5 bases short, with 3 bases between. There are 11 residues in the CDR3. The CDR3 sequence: CASSSDNEQFF. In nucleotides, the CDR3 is TGTGCCAGCAGTTCCGACAATGAGCAGTTCTTC.

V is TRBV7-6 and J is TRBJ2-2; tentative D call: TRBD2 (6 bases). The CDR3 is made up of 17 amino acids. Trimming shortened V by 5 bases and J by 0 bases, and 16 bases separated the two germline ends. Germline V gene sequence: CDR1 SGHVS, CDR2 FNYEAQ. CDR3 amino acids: CASSTYPRRANTGELFF. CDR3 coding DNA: TGTGCCAGCAGCACTTACCCCCGGAGGGCGAACACCGGGGAGCTGTTTTTT.

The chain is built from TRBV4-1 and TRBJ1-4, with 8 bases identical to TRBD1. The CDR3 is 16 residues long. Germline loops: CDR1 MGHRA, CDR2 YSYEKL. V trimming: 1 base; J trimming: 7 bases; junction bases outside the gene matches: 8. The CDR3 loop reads CASSQGAGGLGEKLFF. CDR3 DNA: TGCGCCAGCAGCCAAGGCGCAGGGGGCTTGGGTGAAAAACTGTTTTTT.

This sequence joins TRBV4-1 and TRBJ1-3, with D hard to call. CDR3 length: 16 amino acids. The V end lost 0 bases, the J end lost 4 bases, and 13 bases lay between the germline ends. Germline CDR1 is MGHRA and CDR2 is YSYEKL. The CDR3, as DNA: TGCGCCAGCAGCCAAGACTTACGCCCCCAGGGAAACACCATATATTTT. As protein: CASSQDLRPQGNTIYF.

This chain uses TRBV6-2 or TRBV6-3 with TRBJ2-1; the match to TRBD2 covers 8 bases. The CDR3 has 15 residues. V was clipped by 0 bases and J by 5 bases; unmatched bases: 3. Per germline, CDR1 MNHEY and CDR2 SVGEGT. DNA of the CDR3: TGTGCCAGCAGTTACTCAGGGACTAGACACAATGAGCAGTTCTTC. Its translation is CASSYSGTRHNEQFF.